These T cell receptor beta chains were read from a single sample in a study of vaccination and CD4 T cells after COVID-19. TCRdb reanalysed the PCR reads using MiXCR and keeps one entry per CDR3 protein. The sample contains more than 7,000 distinct CDR3 sequences, around 60% of which appear only once. These receptors have no identified antigens. This material consisted of cultured CD4+ T cells from blood, taken after SARS-CoV-2 vaccination. These receptors were collected from a human donor with COVID-19. The CDR3 runs from the conserved cysteine through the conserved F or W. A D gene is named only where the DNA matches it firmly. Clone size is not always given. Where it is, it says once, few, many or a class for expanded clones.

v_gene,j_gene,d_gene,len,abundance,CDR3nt,CDR3aa
TRBV15,TRBJ1-1,-,14,few,TGTGCCACCAGCAGAGTCTCGGGGAGCACTGAAGCTTTCTTT,CATSRVSGSTEAFF
TRBV2,TRBJ1-5,TRBD1,17,-,TGTGCCAGCAGTGGTGACAGGGGGCAATTGAGCAATCAGCCCCAGCATTTT,CASSGDRGQLSNQPQHF
TRBV11-3,TRBJ2-2,-,15,-,TGTGCCAGCAGCTCCGACAGCCTGAACACCGGGGAGCTGTTTTTT,CASSSDSLNTGELFF
TRBV6-1,TRBJ1-3,-,14,-,TGTGCCAGCAGACAACAGGGCTCTGGAAACACCATATATTTT,CASRQQGSGNTIYF
TRBV7-2,TRBJ1-3,TRBD1,15,-,TGTGCCAGCAGCCCCGATACAGGGGGGGGAAACACCATATATTTT,CASSPDTGGGNTIYF
TRBV12-3/TRBV12-4,TRBJ2-5,TRBD2,13,-,TGTGCCAGCAGTTCGGGACTACCCCAGACCCAGTACTTC,CASSSGLPQTQYF
TRBV7-9,TRBJ1-2,-,14,few,TGTGCCAGCAGCTTTTGGGAAGGGTTCTATGGCTACACCTTC,CASSFWEGFYGYTF
TRBV15,TRBJ2-5,-,16,few,TGTGCCACCAGCAGAGTCCTGACTAGGGCCCAAGAGACCCAGTACTTC,CATSRVLTRAQETQYF
TRBV11-2,TRBJ1-3,-,14,few,TGTGCCAGCAAACACAGGGTGTCCGGCAACACCATATATTTT,CASKHRVSGNTIYF
TRBV27,TRBJ2-3,-,11,-,TGTGCCAGCAGTTCCACAGATACGCAGTATTTT,CASSSTDTQYF
TRBV6-5,TRBJ1-2,-,15,few,TGTGCCAGCAGTTCTGGGACAAAAGCTAACTATGGCTACACCTTC,CASSSGTKANYGYTF
TRBV28,TRBJ1-5,TRBD1,14,-,TGTGCCAGCAGCCCGGACAGGGGGTTCCAGCCCCAGCATTTT,CASSPDRGFQPQHF
TRBV20-1,TRBJ1-1,TRBD1,13,-,TGCAGTGCTAGTTTCCCAGGCAGGGGGGAAGCTTTCTTT,CSASFPGRGEAFF
TRBV10-3,TRBJ2-5,-,15,-,TGTGCCATCAGTGGAACTAGCATAGGGCAGGAGACCCAGTACTTC,CAISGTSIGQETQYF
TRBV28,TRBJ1-3,-,13,-,TGTGCCAGCAGTGATGACGCCGGAAACACCATATATTTT,CASSDDAGNTIYF
TRBV15,TRBJ1-5,TRBD1,14,few,TGTGCCACCAGCCCGGACAGGGGATACCAGCCCCAGCATTTT,CATSPDRGYQPQHF
TRBV12-3/TRBV12-4,TRBJ2-5,TRBD2,17,few,TGTGCCAGCAGTGGGGGACTAGCGGGGGGTTTACGAGAGACCCAGTACTTC,CASSGGLAGGLRETQYF
TRBV15,TRBJ2-5,-,11,-,TGTGCCACCAGCACAGAAGAGACCCAGTACTTC,CATSTEETQYF
TRBV20-1,TRBJ1-1,-,13,-,TGCAGTGCTAGAAGAAACATGAACACTGAAGCTTTCTTT,CSARRNMNTEAFF
TRBV11-3,TRBJ2-3,-,16,-,TGTGCCAGCAGTTCCCGGGTCGAAAAGGGGGCAGATACGCAGTATTTT,CASSSRVEKGADTQYF
TRBV29-1,TRBJ1-1,-,14,-,TGCAGCGTAAAAGACAGACCCCCGAACACTGAAGCTTTCTTT,CSVKDRPPNTEAFF
TRBV19,TRBJ2-5,-,17,-,TGTGCCAGTAGGTCCAGGGGGGCGGTGACAACCCAAGAGACCCAGTACTTC,CASRSRGAVTTQETQYF
TRBV27,TRBJ1-1,-,15,few,TGTGCCAGCAGTTTACAGGGGAACATGAACACTGAAGCTTTCTTT,CASSLQGNMNTEAFF
TRBV12-3/TRBV12-4,TRBJ2-7,-,16,-,TGTGCCAGCAGTTTAGGAAGGACTGCTAGCTCCTACGAGCAGTACTTC,CASSLGRTASSYEQYF
TRBV18,TRBJ1-1,TRBD1,17,-,TGTGCCAGCTCACGTGGGACAGGAGCTACGGCGAACACTGAAGCTTTCTTT,CASSRGTGATANTEAFF
TRBV11-2,TRBJ2-3,TRBD2,18,-,TGTGCCAGCAGCTTAGCCCAGCCTGGGGGGGGGAGCACAGATACGCAGTATTTT,CASSLAQPGGGSTDTQYF
TRBV20-1,TRBJ1-2,TRBD1,14,-,TGCAGTGCTAGTCGAGGACAGGGGGCAGGTGGCTACACCTTC,CSASRGQGAGGYTF
TRBV19,TRBJ2-4,-,15,once,TGTGCCAGTAGTATCCCCGGGGGAGCCAAAAACATTCAGTACTTC,CASSIPGGAKNIQYF
TRBV11-1,TRBJ2-1,TRBD1,15,medium-sized,TGTGCCAGCAGCAATCCGGGACAGGGCTTGAATGAGCAGTTCTTC,CASSNPGQGLNEQFF
TRBV19,TRBJ2-5,-,11,-,TGTGCCAGTAGTGTAGATGAGACCCAGTACTTC,CASSVDETQYF
TRBV6-1,TRBJ1-5,-,11,few,TGTGCCAGCGGGGGCAATCAGCCCCAGCATTTT,CASGGNQPQHF
TRBV2,TRBJ2-2,-,14,-,TGTGCCAGCAGTGAAATCCGCGGCACCGGGGAGCTGTTTTTT,CASSEIRGTGELFF
TRBV30,TRBJ1-2,-,13,few,TGTGCCTGGTCGGCAAGGATAAACTATGGCTACACCTTC,CAWSARINYGYTF
TRBV15,TRBJ2-7,TRBD1,15,medium-sized,TGTGCCACCAGCACGGCAGGACAGGGGCTGGGTGAGCAGTACTTC,CATSTAGQGLGEQYF
TRBV19,TRBJ2-5,-,15,-,TGTGCCAGTAGTAGTAGGAGAGGGGGGCAAGAGACCCAGTACTTC,CASSSRRGGQETQYF
TRBV5-1,TRBJ2-7,-,15,once,TGCGCCAGCAGCCTCGGAGCAGGGGTCTTGGGCGAGCAGTACTTC,CASSLGAGVLGEQYF
TRBV10-2,TRBJ1-2,-,11,few,TGCGCCAGCAATGGGGGGGAAGGCTACACCTTC,CASNGGEGYTF
TRBV12-3/TRBV12-4,TRBJ2-3,-,12,-,TGTGCCAGCAGTACTACCCCCGGGACGCAGTATTTT,CASSTTPGTQYF
TRBV7-9,TRBJ2-7,-,12,-,TGTGCCAGCGAGAGCAGTTCCTACGAGCAGTACTTC,CASESSSYEQYF
TRBV5-8,TRBJ1-5,-,15,-,TGTGCCAGCAGCCCCTTCCAAGGAGTAGAGGGACCCCAGCATTTT,CASSPFQGVEGPQHF
TRBV27,TRBJ1-1,TRBD1,13,-,TGTGCCAGCAGTACCCGGACAGGGATTGAAGCTTTCTTT,CASSTRTGIEAFF
TRBV6-1,TRBJ1-3,-,13,once,TGTGCCAGCAAAGATAGAGCTGGAAACACCATATATTTT,CASKDRAGNTIYF
TRBV25-1,TRBJ1-2,-,13,once,TGTGCCAGCAGTGAAGACAGGTTCTATGGCTACACCTTC,CASSEDRFYGYTF
TRBV20-1,TRBJ2-1,TRBD2,16,-,TGCAGTGCCAATTATGCGGGACTAGCGGGGGGGCTTGGTTCGTTCTTC,CSANYAGLAGGLGSFF
TRBV28,TRBJ1-5,-,16,-,TGTGCCAGCAGTTTGGGCCCCACGACGAGCAATCAGCCCCAGCATTTT,CASSLGPTTSNQPQHF
TRBV27,TRBJ2-3,-,13,-,TGTGCCAGCAGTTTAGGGTCCACAGATACGCAGTATTTT,CASSLGSTDTQYF
TRBV7-8,TRBJ1-4,TRBD1,16,-,TGTGCCAGCAGCTTAGGTTGGACAGGGACTAATGAAAAACTGTTTTTT,CASSLGWTGTNEKLFF
TRBV30,TRBJ1-1,-,14,-,TGTGCCTGGAGTGTATACGGGGGAATCACTGAAGCTTTCTTT,CAWSVYGGITEAFF
TRBV7-7,TRBJ2-7,-,13,large,TGTGCTAGCAGCTTAGATTTAGGGAACGAGCAGTACTTC,CASSLDLGNEQYF
TRBV24-1,TRBJ2-2,-,14,few,TGTGCCACCAGTGACCGGTCGGGCACCGGGGAGCTGTTTTTT,CATSDRSGTGELFF
TRBV2,TRBJ2-4,-,16,-,TGTGCCAGCAGCAAAACGGGGGGCGCGCCCAAAAACATTCAGTACTTC,CASSKTGGAPKNIQYF
TRBV7-2,TRBJ1-4,TRBD1,15,-,TGTGCCAGCAGCCCAGACAGGGCTACTAATGAAAAACTGTTTTTT,CASSPDRATNEKLFF
TRBV9,TRBJ2-2,-,14,few,TGTGCCAGCAGCGTAGAGGCAGTCCCCGGGGAGCTGTTTTTT,CASSVEAVPGELFF
TRBV20-1,TRBJ1-1,-,13,few,TGCAGTGCTAGAGTACAACCGAACACTGAAGCTTTCTTT,CSARVQPNTEAFF
TRBV7-2,TRBJ2-7,TRBD2,12,few,TGTGCCAGTTTAGGACTAGAAGGCGAGCAGTACTTC,CASLGLEGEQYF